This T cell receptor beta chain was sequenced in a study of human T cells and chemical hapten exposure. Findings and caveats of the study: Counts of TCRs above 1 in 1000 frequency stayed unchanged with DPC sensitization.

Described time point: pre-sensitization, week 0. The sample's treatment: therapeutic diphenylcyclopropenone sensitization with weekly scalp DPC. Only after blood had been drawn was each patch test applied. Germline V gene data show CDR1 as SGHRS and CDR2 as YFSETQ. J gave up 0 bases and V 2 bases, and 10 bases lay outside the gene matches. CDR3 length: 19 residues. This clonotype was seen more than once but under ten times. Its antigen is unidentified. TCRdb re-derived calls from the RACE reads in MiXCR, one entry per CDR3 protein. The repertoire has 200,000 to 300,000 distinct CDR3 sequences, approximately 8.6% of them found once; the top ten carry 2% to 2.5%.

The source was whole blood, collected in connection with sensitization to the hapten diphenylcyclopropenone (DPC). The sequence came from a woman aged 40 to 50 with alopecia areata. Some clones in this sample may be carry-over from other donors' samples. J is TRBJ2-6 and V is TRBV5-1; the match to TRBD1 covers 8 bases. The CDR3, as DNA: TGCGCCAGCAGCTTTGACCGGGACAGGCAGAGCTCTGGGGCCAACGTCCTGACTTTC. Its protein is CASSFDRDRQSSGANVLTF.